What follows are 4 T cell receptor beta chains derived from one specimen sequenced in a study of cytomegalovirus exposure and HLA in healthy donors. 13 Jbeta primers and 60 Vbeta primers were used for the PCR. Method: immunoSEQ multiplex PCR; TCRdb's copy keeps in-frame clones and lacks some. The sample has about 110,000 clones; more than 75% are singletons. Sequencing was performed on PBMCs. The source is a woman in her 50s in good health and CMV-seropositive.

V usage is TRBV7-2 and J usage is TRBJ1-2; 10 bases are shared with TRBD1. The germline V gene encodes CDR1 SGHTA and CDR2 FQGNSA. The length of the CDR3 is 15 residues. V was clipped by 4 bases and J by 6 bases; unmatched bases: 8. The CDR3 bases are TGTGCCAGCAGCTCCGACAGGGGGCGCGTACATGGCTACACCTTC. Its protein is CASSSDRGRVHGYTF.

V and J are TRBV10-3 and TRBJ1-1, with D perhaps TRBD1 (5 bases). CDR1 is ENHRY and CDR2 is SYGVKD in the germline V gene. Trimming pared 4 bases from V and 4 bases from J, leaving 22 bases between. This CDR3 region has 17 residues. The CDR3 DNA sequence: TGTGCCATCAGTGTTAGTGGACACCCCGGCTCTGGCACTGAAGCTTTCTTT. Its translation is CAISVSGHPGSGTEAFF.

The chain uses TRBV7-2 and TRBJ2-5, with D possibly TRBD2 on 6 matching bases. The CDR3 totals 16 residues. Deletions cut 0 bases from V and 1 base from J, with 12 bases between. Germline V gene lookup returns CDR1 SGHTA and CDR2 FQGNSA. The CDR3 here is CASSLASASAQETQYF. In DNA form, the CDR3 reads TGTGCCAGCAGCTTAGCATCGGCTAGCGCCCAAGAGACCCAGTACTTC. The full variable domain, its missing parts supplied by reference TRBV7-2 and TRBJ2-5, is GAGVSQSPSNKVTEKGKDVELRCDPISGHTALYWYRQSLGQGLEFLIYFQGNSAPDKSGLPSDRFSAERTGGSVSTLTIQRTQQEDSAVYLCASSLASASAQETQYFGPGTRLLVL.

The chain couples TRBV7-9 to TRBJ2-7; possibly TRBD1 for D (6 bases). Germline-derived CDR1 and CDR2 are SEHNR and FQNEAQ (reference sequence). The CDR3 is 12 residues long. The DNA for the CDR3 is TGTTCCATCAGTAAGGGGGTCTACGAGCAGTACTTC. Its translation: CSISKGVYEQYF.